These T cell receptor beta chains were read from a single sample in a study of blood T cell repertoires in COVID-19. Sequencing was performed with immunoSEQ multiplex PCR; in TCRdb, only in-frame clones are kept and a portion is missing. Here the sample spans under 250,000 clones, around nine tenths being singletons. Sequences were obtained from peripheral blood. These receptors came from a man between 60 and 70 years old with COVID-19, enrolled during active disease. The CDR3 runs from the conserved cysteine through the conserved F or W. A D gene is named only where the DNA matches it firmly. Size values are once, few and many counts, or a class for expanded clones, and some rows have none.

size: NA
D: NA
J: TRBJ2-3
V: TRBV2
DNA: TGTGCCAGCAGTGATCAAGGGGCCACAGATACGCAGTATTTT
CDR3: CASSDQGATDTQYF

size: NA
D: NA
J: TRBJ2-5
V: TRBV18
DNA: TGTGCCAGCTCACCCACTGAGACAGGATACCAAGAGACCCAGTACTTC
CDR3: CASSPTETGYQETQYF

size: NA
D: NA
J: TRBJ1-1
V: TRBV6-4
DNA: TGTGCCAGCAGTGACCATCCGCGGGGGTATGCTTTCTTT
CDR3: CASSDHPRGYAFF

size: NA
D: TRBD2
J: TRBJ2-1
V: TRBV18
DNA: TGTGCCAGCTCAGCCGGGACTAGCGGCAATGAGCAGTTCTTC
CDR3: CASSAGTSGNEQFF

size: NA
D: TRBD2
J: TRBJ2-2
V: TRBV4-3
DNA: TGCGCCAGCAGCCAAGCCCCGGGGACTAGCGGGAGGATGTTTTTT
CDR3: CASSQAPGTSGRMFF

size: NA
D: TRBD2
J: TRBJ2-1
V: TRBV9
DNA: TGTGCCAGCAGCCCCCAGGGACTAGCGGGGGATGAGCAGTTCTTC
CDR3: CASSPQGLAGDEQFF

size: NA
D: NA
J: TRBJ2-2
V: TRBV12-2
DNA: TGTGCAAGTCGCTTAACTAGCGGGGGGGCTTCTGGGGAGCTGTTTTTT
CDR3: CASRLTSGGASGELFF

size: NA
D: NA
J: TRBJ2-3
V: TRBV4-1
DNA: TGCGCCAGCAGCCAAGCGCCTAAATCTAGCACAGATACGCAGTATTTT
CDR3: CASSQAPKSSTDTQYF

size: NA
D: NA
J: TRBJ1-5
V: TRBV18
DNA: TGTGCCAGCTCACCTGGGGGGGGCCAGCCCCAGCATTTT
CDR3: CASSPGGGQPQHF

size: NA
D: NA
J: TRBJ2-7
V: TRBV6-1
DNA: TGTGCCAGCAGTGAAAGCCCGATCTACGAGCAGTACTTC
CDR3: CASSESPIYEQYF

size: NA
D: TRBD2
J: TRBJ2-5
V: TRBV5-4
DNA: TGTGCCAGCAGCTCGAGCGGGAGACAAGAGACCCAGTACTTC
CDR3: CASSSSGRQETQYF

size: NA
D: TRBD1
J: TRBJ1-2
V: TRBV19
DNA: TGTGCCAGTAGTATTCCGGGACAGTCGGGCTACACCTTC
CDR3: CASSIPGQSGYTF

size: NA
D: NA
J: TRBJ1-3
V: TRBV9
DNA: TGTGCCAGCAGCCCGTCAGTTGTCTCTGGAAACACCATATATTTT
CDR3: CASSPSVVSGNTIYF

size: NA
D: TRBD1
J: TRBJ1-2
V: TRBV12-3/TRBV12-4
DNA: TGTGCCAGCACTACAACGGACAGGGCCAACACCTTC
CDR3: CASTTTDRANTF

size: NA
D: NA
J: TRBJ2-3
V: TRBV7-8
DNA: TGTGCCAGCAGCTCCCATAGCACAGATACGCAGTATTTT
CDR3: CASSSHSTDTQYF

size: NA
D: NA
J: TRBJ1-5
V: TRBV27
DNA: TGTGCCAGCACTGAAATCCGATACGCGACAGCAAGCAATCAGCCCCAGCATTTT
CDR3: CASTEIRYATASNQPQHF

size: NA
D: TRBD1
J: TRBJ2-7
V: TRBV7-8
DNA: TGTGCCAGCAGCTTATACACCTCCGGGACAGGGGTCTACGAGCAGTACTTC
CDR3: CASSLYTSGTGVYEQYF

size: NA
D: TRBD2
J: TRBJ2-1
V: TRBV18
DNA: TGTGCCAGCTCACCCACTGTCGGGGGGGCCTACAATGAGCAGTTCTTC
CDR3: CASSPTVGGAYNEQFF

size: once
D: NA
J: TRBJ2-2
V: TRBV5-5
DNA: TGTGCCAGCAGCTTGTCTTCAGGGCCAAACACCGGGGAGCTGTTTTTT
CDR3: CASSLSSGPNTGELFF

size: NA
D: TRBD1
J: TRBJ2-2
V: TRBV6-2/TRBV6-3
DNA: TGTGCCAGCAGCCGGGACAGGTACCCCGGGGAGCTGTTTTTT
CDR3: CASSRDRYPGELFF

size: NA
D: NA
J: TRBJ1-5
V: TRBV3-1/TRBV3-2
DNA: TGTGCCAGCAGCCAAGGGCCCGGGCAGCCCCAGCATTTT
CDR3: CASSQGPGQPQHF

size: NA
D: NA
J: TRBJ2-3
V: TRBV5-5
DNA: TGTGCCAGCAGCCTCCTTTTCCGGGGTTCCACAGATACGCAGTATTTT
CDR3: CASSLLFRGSTDTQYF

size: NA
D: NA
J: TRBJ2-4
V: TRBV28
DNA: TGTGCCAGCAGTTTCTACGAAAACATTCAGTACTTC
CDR3: CASSFYENIQYF

size: NA
D: TRBD1
J: TRBJ1-1
V: TRBV11-2
DNA: TGTGCCAGCAGCTTATCGTCCCAGGGGGTGTACACTGAAGCTTTCTTT
CDR3: CASSLSSQGVYTEAFF

size: NA
D: NA
J: TRBJ2-7
V: TRBV6-2/TRBV6-3
DNA: TGTGCCAGCAGCCCTCAGGGGTTCGGCGAGCAGTACTTC
CDR3: CASSPQGFGEQYF

size: NA
D: TRBD1
J: TRBJ1-3
V: TRBV19
DNA: TGTGCCAGCAGGGACAGCCACTCTGGAAACACCATATATTTT
CDR3: CASRDSHSGNTIYF

size: NA
D: NA
J: TRBJ2-7
V: TRBV5-1
DNA: TGCGCCAGCTATGTTGGTGAAATTTCTAACTACGAGCAGTACTTC
CDR3: CASYVGEISNYEQYF

size: NA
D: TRBD2
J: TRBJ2-1
V: TRBV14
DNA: TGTGCCAGCAGCCAAGCGGGACTAGCGGCCTACAATGAGCAGTTCTTC
CDR3: CASSQAGLAAYNEQFF

size: NA
D: NA
J: TRBJ2-1
V: TRBV11-3
DNA: TGTGCCAGCAGCCCCCCTCCGGGAGTTCCCTACAATGAGCAGTTCTTC
CDR3: CASSPPPGVPYNEQFF

size: NA
D: TRBD1
J: TRBJ1-4
V: TRBV6-6
DNA: TGTGCCAGCAGTTACTCTGCGGGACAGGGGGCCGGAAAACTGTTTTTT
CDR3: CASSYSAGQGAGKLFF

size: NA
D: NA
J: TRBJ2-1
V: TRBV18
DNA: TGTGCCAGCTCCGCGGGACTTTGGGACAATGAGCAGTTCTTC
CDR3: CASSAGLWDNEQFF

size: NA
D: TRBD1
J: TRBJ1-6
V: TRBV5-6
DNA: TGTGCCAGCAGCGCAGGGACAGCCTATAATTCACCCCTCCACTTT
CDR3: CASSAGTAYNSPLHF

size: NA
D: NA
J: TRBJ2-6
V: TRBV25-1
DNA: TGTGCCAGCAGTGACCAGGCCTCTGGGGCCAACGTCCTGACTTTC
CDR3: CASSDQASGANVLTF

size: NA
D: NA
J: TRBJ1-1
V: TRBV6-5
DNA: TGTGCCAGCAGCTACAGGGAGAGGAACACTGAAGCTTTCTTT
CDR3: CASSYRERNTEAFF

size: once
D: TRBD1
J: TRBJ2-1
V: TRBV24-1
DNA: TGTGCCACCAGTGATATCGACAGGGCGACGGATGAGCAGTTCTTC
CDR3: CATSDIDRATDEQFF

size: NA
D: NA
J: TRBJ1-2
V: TRBV15
DNA: TGTGCCACCAGCAGAGACAGGGCAATGCTGGGCTACACCTTC
CDR3: CATSRDRAMLGYTF